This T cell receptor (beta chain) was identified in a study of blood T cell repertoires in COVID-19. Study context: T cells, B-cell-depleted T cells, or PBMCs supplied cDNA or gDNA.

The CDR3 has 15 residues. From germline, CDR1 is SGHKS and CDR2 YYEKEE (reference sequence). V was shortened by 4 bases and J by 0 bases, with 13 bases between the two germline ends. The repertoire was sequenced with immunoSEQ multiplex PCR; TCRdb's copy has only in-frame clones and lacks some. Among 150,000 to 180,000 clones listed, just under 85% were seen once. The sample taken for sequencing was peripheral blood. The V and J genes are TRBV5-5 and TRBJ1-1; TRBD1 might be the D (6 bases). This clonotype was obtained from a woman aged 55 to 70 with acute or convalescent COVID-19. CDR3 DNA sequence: TGTGCCAGCAGCCGGGGGGCAGGGTTGAACACTGAAGCTTTCTTT. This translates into CASSRGAGLNTEAFF.